These 5 T cell receptor beta chains share one sample of origin, sequenced in a study of CD8+ T cells in alopecia areata listed by TCRdb under 2018. Cells from pooled mouse cutaneous lymph nodes were stained for CD4, CD8alpha, NKG2D, NKG2ACE and other markers and then sorted on a BD Influx. Library construction relied on the immunoSEQ multiplex PCR assay. To provide template for TCR sequencing, every sample had RNA extracted and reverse transcribed into cDNA. TCRdb took over this immuneACCESS table, retaining in-frame rearrangements with V and J assigned. Such tables are incomplete; in checked studies, under half of the missing clones stem from an unresolved V gene, and the remainder is unexplained. This sample shows 290,000 or so clones, and none of them turns up only once. 0.9% to 1.5% of the sample lies in the top ten. Sequencing was performed on CD4+ T cells sorted from a lymph node. The receptors here all came from a C3H/HeJ mouse with alopecia areata. Mice from this strain have the MHC haplotype H2-k.

Comment on this clone: Gene labels here are mouse ones. The DNA ends 4 residues before the CDR3 does, and the rest of the CDR3 is filled in from the germline J gene. V and J are TRBV13-2 and TRBJ1-2; a possible D gene is TRBD1 (6 bases). The V gene lost 1 base and the J gene lost 4 bases, with 11 bases spanning the gap. The CDR3 covers 14 residues. CDR1 is NNHNN, CDR2 SYGAGS, per germline (reference sequence). The sequenced part of the CDR3 DNA is TGTGCCAGCGGTGATTCAGGGGATGGCTCC. It yields the protein CASGDSGDGS. The CDR3 as a whole reads CASGDSGDGSDYTF.

Concerning this clone: This could be a read error, since a much larger clone is one nucleotide away. Any gene name here is a mouse gene name. From the germline J gene comes the end of the CDR3, since the read stops 4 residues before it. Within the sample, other DNA sequences also encode this same CDR3. The chain combines TRBV13-3 with TRBJ2-5, with D tentatively TRBD1 (6 bases). Germline V CDR1 and CDR2: NNHDY, SYVADS. This CDR3 comprises 13 residues. Incomplete CDR3 DNA: TGTGCCAGCAGTGACAGGGGTCGAGAC. Residues: CASSDRGRD. The full CDR3 reads CASSDRGRDTQYF. Full variable domain (remainder filled in from reference TRBV13-3 and TRBJ2-5): EAAVTQSPRSKVAVTGGKVTLSCHQTNNHDYMYWYRQDTGHGLRLIHYSYVADSTEKGDIPDGYKASRPSQENFSLILELASLSQTAVYFCASSDRGRDTQYFGPGTRLLVL.

The sample holds a few counts of this clone. Each gene name is a mouse one. The read ends 4 residues before the CDR3 terminus; that terminus is restored from the germline J gene. This sample also contains other DNA sequences that code for the same CDR3. The V call is TRBV19, the J call TRBJ2-7, with D maybe TRBD1 (6 bases). Germline V CDR1 and CDR2: FNHDT, SITEND (reference sequence). The CDR3 contains 13 residues. The DNA read from the CDR3 is TGTGCCAGCAGTATGAGGGACAATTAT. As protein: CASSMRDNY. In full, the CDR3 reads CASSMRDNYEQYF.

This clone showed up just a few times. Here the gene names and germline are mouse. The read terminates 4 residues ahead of where the CDR3 ends, so the germline J gene completes it. The chain couples TRBV1 to TRBJ2-2, with a weak D call TRBD2 (6 bases). Looked up from germline, CDR1 is NSQYPW and CDR2 is LRSPGD (reference sequence). Trimming cost V 6 bases and J 4 bases, with 6 bases left between them. The CDR3 covers 12 residues. Partial CDR3 DNA: TGCACCTGCAGGGGGGGCACCGGG. It codes for CTCRGGTG. Given in full, the CDR3 is CTCRGGTGQLYF.

Concerning this clone: Mouse gene names apply. The sequenced fragment ends 4 residues before the CDR3 boundary, so the rest is inferred from the germline J gene. Other DNA sequences within the sample encode an identical CDR3. This chain uses TRBV1 with TRBJ2-2; TRBD1 matches at 9 bases. Trimming took 2 bases from V and 2 from J; bases not matched to a gene: 0. This CDR3 region has 15 residues. CDR1 is NSQYPW and CDR2 is LRSPGD in the germline V gene (reference sequence). CDR3 DNA, as far as it was read: TGCACCTGCAGTGCAACAGGGGGCAACACCGGG. It specifies CTCSATGGNTG. The entire CDR3 is CTCSATGGNTGQLYF.